This TCR beta chain stems from a study of T cells in Graves' hyperthyroidism and ophthalmopathy. The V segment lost 8 bases and the J segment 5 bases; nucleotides outside the gene matches: 7. Germline CDR1 SNHLY, CDR2 FYNNEI. This CDR3 is built from 13 residues. The CDR3 regions of TCR beta were amplified from RNA transcripts. The HTBI primer set served for first-round RT-PCR of the TCR CDR3. A single record per CDR3 protein comes from TCRdb applying MiXCR to the multiplex PCR reads. The sample has a few hundred thousand distinct CDR3 sequences, about half seen once. This clonotype occurred many times.

This sequence originates from a young woman with Graves' hyperthyroidism. The chain has TRBV2 and TRBJ2-5; 8 nucleotides agree with TRBD2. The sequenced sample consisted of peripheral blood or thyroid tissue (not recorded which). The DNA of the CDR3 is TGTGCCAGCCTAGCGGGTGAGGGGGAGACCCAGTACTTC. It encodes CASLAGEGETQYF.